Sequencing of this T cell receptor (beta chain) was carried out in a study of blood T cell repertoires in COVID-19. Study at large: The analysed material was cDNA or gDNA that came from T cells, B-cell-depleted T cells, or PBMCs.

The V end lost 2 bases, the J end lost 4 bases, and 12 bases lay between the germline ends. Germline CDR1 and CDR2: SGHVS and FQNEAQ. The CDR3 covers 15 residues. As processed by the authors: Reference gene primer amplification in the assay estimated nucleated cell counts. Generated by immunoSEQ multiplex PCR, the TCRdb table keeps only in-frame clones and is missing some. The V and J calls and clone size were taken over from that table, and D and trimming were inferred from the DNA. Of some 320,000 clones in the sample, 70% to 90% were seen once. This rearrangement joins TRBV7-8 to TRBJ1-3; D uncertain. Material: peripheral blood. This receptor was identified in a woman aged 30 to 39 who had recovered from COVID-19. The CDR3 DNA is TGTGCCAGCAGCTTAATGCCAAGCGGCGGAAACACCATATATTTT. This codes for CASSLMPSGGNTIYF.